These 32 T cell receptor beta chains came from one sample sequenced in a study of beta chain features in type 1 diabetes. Study-wide findings and caveats: Moderately but significantly shorter TCRB CDR3s were found in Type 1 diabetes patients in all four CD4+ subsets.

These receptors are not linked to any known antigen. Expressed TCRB transcripts were sequenced because the entire RNA isolate underwent reverse transcription. Data came from immunoSEQ multiplex PCR; TCRdb stores just in-frame clones and leaves some out. The table lists under 300,000 clones, roughly 20% of them singletons. The sample was naive CD4+ T cells from blood. These receptors all stem from a woman in her forties with type 1 diabetes.

J is TRBJ2-7 and V is TRBV9; 7 bases fit TRBD1. J lost 0 bases, V lost 0 bases, and 6 bases had no gene match. The CDR3 loop spans 16 amino acids. The germline V gene has CDR1 SGDLS and CDR2 YYNGEE. In DNA, the CDR3 is TGTGCCAGCAGCGTAGGGACAGGTCCTTTCTCCTACGAGCAGTACTTC. It translates to CASSVGTGPFSYEQYF.

A few counts support this clone. The chain recombines TRBV2 with TRBJ1-2; D is ambiguous. V was pared by 0 bases and J by 7 bases, with 12 bases between. This CDR3 contains 14 residues. The germline V gene encodes CDR1 SNHLY and CDR2 FYNNEI. In nucleotides, the CDR3 is TGTGCCAGCAGTGAAGCGCCGGGGATTGGTGGCTACACCTTC. Translated: CASSEAPGIGGYTF. Full variable domain (rest looked up from reference TRBV2 and TRBJ1-2): EPEVTQTPSHQVTQMGQEVILRCVPISNHLYFYWYRQILGQKVEFLVSFYNNEISEKSEIFDDQFSVERPDGSNFTLKIRSTKLEDSAMYFCASSEAPGIGGYTFGSGTRLTVV.

In its sample, this clone was seen a few times. This chain joins TRBV11-2 and TRBJ1-2; a possible D gene is TRBD1 (6 bases). V lost 2 bases and J 14 bases, leaving 18 bases between the germline ends. CDR1 is SGHAT and CDR2 is FQNNGV in the germline V gene. CDR3 length: 13 residues. The CDR3 DNA reads as TGTGCCAGCAGCTTACCGGGTACAGGGTCTAATACCTTC. Residues: CASSLPGTGSNTF.

This clone was counted between two and nine times. The DNA of the CDR3 is TGTGCCAGCAGCGTAGACCAGGATGATACGCAGTATTTT. Translation: CASSVDQDDTQYF. The V gene is TRBV9, the J gene TRBJ2-3; D is undetermined. The CDR3 loop spans 13 amino acids. Germline assignment: CDR1 SGDLS and CDR2 YYNGEE. With 0 bases removed from V and 6 bases from J, the gap between germline ends came to 8 bases.

This clone was counted once. CDR3 sequence (DNA): TGTGCCTGGAGTGTAGGGACAGGGTCTGAAGCTTTCTTT. Translating gives CAWSVGTGSEAFF. The chain is built from TRBV30 and TRBJ1-1; 9 bases line up with TRBD1. Germline CDR1 reads GTSNPN; CDR2 reads SVGIG (reference sequence). The trim removed 0 bases at V and 6 bases at J, leaving 2 bases unmatched. The CDR3 consists of 13 residues.

This clone has more than one count but fewer than ten. This chain links TRBV7-2 with TRBJ1-2; 8 bases line up with TRBD1. From germline, CDR1 is SGHTA and CDR2 FQGNSA. This CDR3 is built from 14 residues. The J segment lost 0 bases and the V segment lost 4 bases, leaving 1 base of the junction unmatched. CDR3 protein: CASSSGQANYGYTF. CDR3 DNA sequence: TGTGCCAGCAGCTCGGGACAGGCTAACTATGGCTACACCTTC.

There are a few counts of this clone. The chain couples TRBV16 to TRBJ2-1, with 7 positions matching TRBD1. The junction had 8 bases not matched to a gene; V was cut back by 4 bases and J by 2 bases. The germline CDR1 and CDR2 sequences are KGHSY and FQNENV. This CDR3 region has 16 residues. The CDR3 region is CASSPRRGGPYNEQFF. DNA of the CDR3: TGTGCCAGCAGCCCCAGGCGAGGGGGCCCCTACAATGAGCAGTTCTTC. Based on the CDR3 plus reference TRBV16 and TRBJ2-1, the full variable domain is GEEVAQTPKHLVRGEGQKAKLYCAPIKGHSYVFWYQQVLKNEFKFLISFQNENVFDETGMPKERFSAKCLPNSPCSLEIQATKLEDSAVYFCASSPRRGGPYNEQFFGPGTRLTVL.

The CDR3 nucleotides read TGTGCCAGCAGCGCGACAGAGAAACGCTTCTCTGGGGCCAACGTCCTGACTTTC. Translation gives CASSATEKRFSGANVLTF. The rearrangement uses TRBV7-2 and TRBJ2-6, with a weak D call TRBD1 (5 bases). CDR1 and CDR2 from the germline V gene are SGHTA and FQGNSA. V gave up 5 bases and J gave up 0 bases, with 17 bases separating them. The CDR3 has 18 amino acids.

The rearrangement uses TRBV9 and TRBJ1-3; TRBD1 is a possible D gene (6 bases). This CDR3 has 14 residues. Trimming shortened V by 0 bases and J by 6 bases, and 10 bases separated the two germline ends. The germline CDR1 and CDR2 sequences are SGDLS and YYNGEE. The CDR3 sequence: CASSVGTAENTIYF. The CDR3 DNA is TGTGCCAGCAGCGTAGGGACAGCGGAAAACACCATATATTTT.

On this clone: A junction boundary mismatches the germline segment, possibly from a read error. The chain has TRBV30 and TRBJ2-7, with 13 nucleotides matching TRBD2. Germline V gene lookup returns CDR1 GTSNPN and CDR2 SVGIG (reference sequence). The CDR3 consists of 12 residues. For the CDR3, the DNA is TGTGCTTGGACTAGCGGGAGACGACCAGAGGACTTC. It specifies CAWTSGRRPEDF.

The chain couples TRBV7-3 to TRBJ1-1; TRBD1 agrees at 7 bases. CDR3 size: 13 residues. With V trimmed by 5 bases and J by 4 bases, 4 bases remained unmatched. Germline V gene sequence: CDR1 SGHTA, CDR2 FQGTGA. DNA for the CDR3: TGTGCCAGCAGCACCTGGGACAGCACTGAAGCTTTCTTT. The encoded protein is CASSTWDSTEAFF. Variable domain in full (rest from reference TRBV7-3 and TRBJ1-1): GAGVSQTPSNKVTEKGKYVELRCDPISGHTALYWYRQSLGQGPEFLIYFQGTGAADDSGLPNDRFFAVRPEGSVSTLKIQRTERGDSAVYLCASSTWDSTEAFFGQGTRLTVV.

V usage is TRBV30 and J usage is TRBJ2-7; 8 bases map to TRBD1. CDR1 is GTSNPN, CDR2 SVGIG, per germline (reference sequence). V lost 3 bases to trimming and J lost 0 bases; unmatched junction nucleotides: 7. The CDR3 spans 15 residues. CDR3 residues: CAWSLGQVNSYEQYF. In DNA, the CDR3 is TGTGCCTGGAGCCTGGGACAGGTCAACTCCTACGAGCAGTACTTC.

This clone was picked up a small number of times. The V call is TRBV6-5, the J call TRBJ1-1; a weak D match, TRBD1 (6 bases). The CDR3 contains 14 residues. From germline, CDR1 is MNHEY and CDR2 SVGAGI. The germline V and J ends were trimmed by 10 bases and 6 bases, with 21 bases remaining between them. The CDR3 reads CATTSAGAYAEAFF. The CDR3 nucleotides read TGTGCCACCACGTCAGCAGGGGCATACGCTGAAGCTTTCTTT.

In its sample, this clone was seen a few times. This sequence joins TRBV2 and TRBJ1-2; the match to TRBD1 covers 9 bases. This CDR3 comprises 12 residues. V lost 4 bases to trimming and J lost 8 bases; unmatched junction nucleotides: 2. Germline-derived CDR1 and CDR2 are SNHLY and FYNNEI. The CDR3 reads CASSGQGVGYTF. The CDR3 coding sequence is TGTGCCAGCAGTGGACAGGGGGTCGGCTACACCTTC. Filled out from reference TRBV2 and TRBJ1-2, the complete variable domain reads EPEVTQTPSHQVTQMGQEVILRCVPISNHLYFYWYRQILGQKVEFLVSFYNNEISEKSEIFDDQFSVERPDGSNFTLKIRSTKLEDSAMYFCASSGQGVGYTFGSGTRLTVV.

A few counts support this clone. The chain has TRBV6-5 and TRBJ2-1, with 9 nucleotides matching TRBD1. Germline lookup yields CDR1 MNHEY and CDR2 SVGAGI. The CDR3 is 16 amino acids. V was clipped by 0 bases and J by 9 bases; unmatched bases: 9. CDR3 nucleotide sequence: TGTGCCAGCAGTTACTCGAAGGGACAGGGTCTGGGTGAGCAGTTCTTC. The encoded protein is CASSYSKGQGLGEQFF.

The rearrangement joins TRBV30 to TRBJ1-1; 9 bases fit TRBD1. Germline V gives CDR1 GTSNPN, CDR2 SVGIG (reference sequence). V trimming: 2 bases; J trimming: 11 bases; junction bases outside the gene matches: 6. This CDR3 has 12 amino acids. The CDR3 region has the DNA TGTGCCTGGAGTCCTGGGACAGGGAAGGCTTTCTTT. Translation gives CAWSPGTGKAFF.

Only a few counts were recorded for this clone. The rearrangement links TRBV4-3 to TRBJ2-1, with D possibly matching TRBD2 (7 bases). The germline gives CDR1 LGHNA, CDR2 YSLEER. The CDR3 spans 16 residues. The V end lost 0 bases, the J end lost 6 bases, and 15 bases lay between the germline ends. CDR3 amino acids: CASSQDWGGQANEQFF. The CDR3 nucleotides are TGCGCCAGCAGCCAAGATTGGGGGGGGCAGGCCAATGAGCAGTTCTTC.

The genes are TRBV4-1 and TRBJ1-2; tentative D call: TRBD1 (5 bases). Deletions cut 0 bases from V and 4 bases from J, with 15 bases between. CDR3 length: 16 amino acids. Germline V gene sequence: CDR1 MGHRA, CDR2 YSYEKL. CDR3 region: CASSQDPARDLYGYTF. The CDR3 bases are TGCGCCAGCAGCCAAGATCCGGCGCGGGACCTCTATGGCTACACCTTC.

This chain uses TRBV9 with TRBJ2-7; tentative D call: TRBD2 (5 bases). Germline assignment: CDR1 SGDLS and CDR2 YYNGEE. Trimming removed 4 bases from V and 7 bases from J, with 18 bases in between. The CDR3 extends over 14 amino acids. CDR3 sequence: CASSPRERLNEQYF. CDR3 nucleotides: TGTGCCAGCAGCCCAAGGGAGAGGCTAAATGAGCAGTACTTC.

The table lists this clone with a few counts. The J gene is TRBJ2-5, the V gene TRBV29-1; 11 nucleotides align to TRBD2. Germline trimming cut 0 bases from V and 2 bases from J; bases unmatched to any gene: 14. Germline V gene lookup returns CDR1 SQVTM and CDR2 ANQGSEA. This CDR3 comprises 19 residues. The CDR3 region has the DNA TGCAGCGTTGAAGATGGGGGGGGCACTAGCGGGGGCCTTCAAGAGACCCAGTACTTC. It translates to CSVEDGGGTSGGLQETQYF. Drawing the rest from reference TRBV29-1 and TRBJ2-5, the complete variable domain is SAVISQKPSRDICQRGTSLTIQCQVDSQVTMMFWYRQQPGQSLTLIATANQGSEATYESGFVIDKFPISRPNLTFSTLTVSNMSPEDSSIYLCSVEDGGGTSGGLQETQYFGPGTRLLVL.

This clone was seen a handful of times. The chain employs TRBV28 and TRBJ2-3; D gene unclear. The CDR3 length is 13 residues. The V gene lost 3 bases and the J gene lost 3 bases, with 7 bases spanning the gap. Germline V gene lookup returns CDR1 MDHEN and CDR2 SYDVKM. The chain's CDR3 is CASSFPQTDTQYF. In nucleotides, the CDR3 is TGTGCCAGCAGTTTTCCCCAAACAGATACGCAGTATTTT.

Concerning this clone itself: Other DNA sequences in the sample encode the same CDR3. CDR3 region: CASSFLAGGPNEQFF. CDR3 DNA sequence: TGCGCCAGCAGCTTTCTAGCGGGAGGCCCAAATGAGCAGTTCTTC. The V and J genes are TRBV5-1 and TRBJ2-1, with TRBD2 identical over 11 bases. Germline CDR1 is SGHRS and CDR2 is YFSETQ. V lost 2 bases, J lost 7 bases, and 5 bases stayed unmatched. The CDR3 has 15 residues.

The chain combines TRBV9 with TRBJ2-2; 10 bases fit TRBD2. Trimming took 2 bases from V and 2 from J; bases not matched to a gene: 12. Germline-derived CDR1 and CDR2 are SGDLS and YYNGEE. The CDR3 extends over 19 amino acids. The CDR3 coding sequence is TGTGCCAGCAGCGTCCTGCCCAGCGGGGGGGCTTTCAACACCGGGGAGCTGTTTTTT. Amino acids: CASSVLPSGGAFNTGELFF.

This chain connects TRBV9 to TRBJ2-2, with D possibly being TRBD2 (8 bases). CDR1 is SGDLS, CDR2 YYNGEE, per germline. CDR3 length: 15 amino acids. V was shortened by 3 bases and J by 7 bases, with 16 bases between the two germline ends. Written as DNA, the CDR3 is TGTGCCAGCAGCGGGGACAGCGGGGGAGGCGGGGAGCTGTTTTTT. It encodes CASSGDSGGGGELFF.

The gene calls are TRBV29-1 and TRBJ2-2; no reliable D call. Trimming left V 7 bases short and J 6 bases short, with 9 bases between. The CDR3 sequence is 11 residues long. Germline CDR1 and CDR2: SQVTM and ANQGSEA. This CDR3 reads CSARTAGELFF. CDR3 sequence (DNA): TGCAGCGCCCGAACGGCCGGGGAGCTGTTTTTT.

The J gene is TRBJ2-1, the V gene TRBV9; a possible D gene is TRBD1 (7 bases). The CDR3 covers 16 residues. V shed 4 bases and J shed 0 bases, with 14 bases lying between them. From germline, CDR1 is SGDLS and CDR2 YYNGEE. The CDR3 region is CASSFRQGGSYNEQFF. The CDR3, as DNA: TGTGCCAGCAGCTTTAGACAGGGAGGCTCCTACAATGAGCAGTTCTTC.

This chain connects TRBV5-1 to TRBJ2-7; TRBD1 agrees at 9 bases. With 0 bases clipped from V and 7 bases from J, the junction kept 8 bases outside the gene matches. Germline V gives CDR1 SGHRS, CDR2 YFSETQ. This CDR3 comprises 15 residues. Here the CDR3 reads CASSLVTGGSDEQYF. CDR3 DNA: TGCGCCAGCAGCTTGGTTACAGGGGGCTCTGATGAGCAGTACTTC. Full variable domain (outside the CDR3, taken from reference TRBV5-1 and TRBJ2-7): KAGVTQTPRYLIKTRGQQVTLSCSPISGHRSVSWYQQTPGQGLQFLFEYFSETQRNKGNFPGRFSGRQFSNSRSEMNVSTLELGDSALYLCASSLVTGGSDEQYFGPGTRLTVT.

This clone has just a few counts. This chain joins TRBV5-4 and TRBJ1-2; maybe TRBD1 (5 bases). The germline CDR1 and CDR2 sequences are SGHNT and YYREEE (reference sequence). The CDR3 is 15 amino acids. Deletions cut 2 bases from V and 4 bases from J, with 15 bases between. The CDR3 bases are TGTGCCAGCAGCTTCCTACAGGAAAGAGGCTATGGCTACACCTTC. Its translation is CASSFLQERGYGYTF.

This rearrangement joins TRBV28 to TRBJ1-2, with D maybe TRBD1 (6 bases). The CDR3 has 16 residues. V lost 1 base and J lost 4, with 16 bases in between. Germline V gene lookup returns CDR1 MDHEN and CDR2 SYDVKM. DNA of the CDR3: TGTGCCAGCAGTTTATTACAGGGCCTCGGTTCCTATGGCTACACCTTC. This translates into CASSLLQGLGSYGYTF.

This clone was detected only a few times. The rearrangement links TRBV4-3 to TRBJ2-3, with 8 positions matching TRBD2. Looked up from germline, CDR1 is LGHNA and CDR2 is YSLEER. This CDR3 spans 17 amino acids. J was trimmed by 1 base and V by 5 bases; bases with no gene match: 11. Written as DNA, the CDR3 is TGCGCCAGCAGCAAAACTCCGGGACTAGGGGGCACAGATACGCAGTATTTT. Translating it yields CASSKTPGLGGTDTQYF.

The chain combines TRBV5-1 with TRBJ1-1; tentatively, D is TRBD1 (6 bases). V was pared by 5 bases and J by 4 bases, with 18 bases between. CDR1 SGHRS and CDR2 YFSETQ come from the germline V gene. This CDR3 is 15 amino acids long. The CDR3 sequence is CASSFTPGQATEAFF. DNA of the CDR3: TGCGCCAGCAGTTTCACACCGGGACAAGCCACTGAAGCTTTCTTT.

The CDR3 sequence: CSVSPGLHTDTQYF. In nucleotides, the CDR3 is TGCAGCGTTTCGCCAGGCCTACACACAGATACGCAGTATTTT. The chain links TRBV29-1 to TRBJ2-3; D is ambiguous. CDR3 size: 14 residues. Germline loops: CDR1 SQVTM, CDR2 ANQGSEA. V lost 5 bases to trimming and J lost 2 bases, with 14 bases between them.